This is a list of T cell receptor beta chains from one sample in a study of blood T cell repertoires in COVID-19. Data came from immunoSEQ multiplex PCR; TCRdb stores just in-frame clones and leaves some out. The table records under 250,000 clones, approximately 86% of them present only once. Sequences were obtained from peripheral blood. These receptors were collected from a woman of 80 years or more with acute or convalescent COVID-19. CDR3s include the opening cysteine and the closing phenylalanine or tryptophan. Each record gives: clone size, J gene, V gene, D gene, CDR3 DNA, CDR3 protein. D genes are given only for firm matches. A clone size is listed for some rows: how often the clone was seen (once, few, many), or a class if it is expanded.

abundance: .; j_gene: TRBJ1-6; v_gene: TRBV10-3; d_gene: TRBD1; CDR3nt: TGTGCCATCACTCCAACAGGGGGCGATTCACCCCTCCACTTT; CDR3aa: CAITPTGGDSPLHF
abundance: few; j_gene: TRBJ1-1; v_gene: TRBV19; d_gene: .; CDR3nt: TGTGCCAGTAGTACCTCGGCCAGGGTAGGCACTGAAGCTTTCTTT; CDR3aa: CASSTSARVGTEAFF
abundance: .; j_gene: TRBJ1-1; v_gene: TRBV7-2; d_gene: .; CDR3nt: TGTGCCAGCAGCTTCCAAGAGGGAACGGAAGCTTTCTTT; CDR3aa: CASSFQEGTEAFF
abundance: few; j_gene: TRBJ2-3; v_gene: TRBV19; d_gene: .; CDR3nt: TGTGCCAGTAGTCGCAATGGGGGGGGGCAAACAGATACGCAGTATTTT; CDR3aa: CASSRNGGGQTDTQYF
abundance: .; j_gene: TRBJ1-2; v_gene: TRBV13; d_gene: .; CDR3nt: TGTGCCAGCAGCTTAGGTGAGAGTGGGAGGGACTATGGCTACACCTTC; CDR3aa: CASSLGESGRDYGYTF
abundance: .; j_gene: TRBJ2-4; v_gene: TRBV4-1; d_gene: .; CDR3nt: TGCGCCAGCAGCCAAGATTCCTCCGGGTCCGGGAATCCCAAAAACATTCAGTACTTC; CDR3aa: CASSQDSSGSGNPKNIQYF
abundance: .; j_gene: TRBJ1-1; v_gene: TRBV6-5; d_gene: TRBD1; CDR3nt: TGTGCCAGCAGGGCCTGGACAGGAGAGAACACTGAAGCTTTCTTT; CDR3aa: CASRAWTGENTEAFF
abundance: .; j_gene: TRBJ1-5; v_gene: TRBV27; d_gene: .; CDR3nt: TGTGCCAGCAGTTTCTCGGGGGGAGGCCAGCCCCAGCATTTT; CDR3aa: CASSFSGGGQPQHF
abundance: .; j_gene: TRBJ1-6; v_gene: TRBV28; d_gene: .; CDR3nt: TGTGCCAGCAGTTCCCCCACAGGGAACTATTCACCCCTCCACTTT; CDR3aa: CASSSPTGNYSPLHF
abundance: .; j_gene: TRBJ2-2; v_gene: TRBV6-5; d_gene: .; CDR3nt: TGTGCCAGCAGTTACCAGGGAAGGGGCACCGGGGAGCTGTTTTTT; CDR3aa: CASSYQGRGTGELFF
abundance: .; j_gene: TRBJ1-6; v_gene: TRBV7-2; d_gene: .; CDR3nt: TGTGCCAGCAGCCGCAGGTCCTATAATTCACCCCTCCACTTT; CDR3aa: CASSRRSYNSPLHF
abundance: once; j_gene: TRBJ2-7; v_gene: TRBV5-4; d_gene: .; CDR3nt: TGTGCCAGCAGCTCACAGACGGATTCTTACGAGCAGTACTTC; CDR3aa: CASSSQTDSYEQYF
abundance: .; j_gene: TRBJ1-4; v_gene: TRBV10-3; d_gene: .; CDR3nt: TGTGCCATCAGTGAGGGCCCTAGCGAAAAACTGTTTTTT; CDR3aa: CAISEGPSEKLFF
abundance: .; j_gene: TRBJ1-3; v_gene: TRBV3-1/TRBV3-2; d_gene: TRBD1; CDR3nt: TGTGCCAGCAGCCACCTCCGGGACAGACCCTCTGGAAACACCATATATTTT; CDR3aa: CASSHLRDRPSGNTIYF
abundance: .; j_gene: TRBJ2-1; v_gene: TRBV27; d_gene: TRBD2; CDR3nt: TGTGCCAGCAGTTCCGGGACTAGCGCTTACAATGAGCAGTTCTTC; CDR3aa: CASSSGTSAYNEQFF
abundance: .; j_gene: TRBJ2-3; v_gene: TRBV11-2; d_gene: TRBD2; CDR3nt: TGTGCCAGCAGCTTTACGGGGGGAGGGGTGGCAGATACGCAGTATTTT; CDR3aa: CASSFTGGGVADTQYF
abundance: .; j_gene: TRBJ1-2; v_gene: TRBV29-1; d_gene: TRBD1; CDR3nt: TGCAGCGCTACACAGGGGGCACACATCTATGGCTACACCTTC; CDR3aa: CSATQGAHIYGYTF
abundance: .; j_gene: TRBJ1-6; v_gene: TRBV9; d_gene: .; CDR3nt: TGTGCCAGCAGCGTAGATAGCTCCTATAATTCACCCCTCCACTTT; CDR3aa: CASSVDSSYNSPLHF
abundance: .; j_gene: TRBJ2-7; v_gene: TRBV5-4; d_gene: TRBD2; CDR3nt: TGTGCCAGCAGCTCACGGGGGGGCCCCTACGAGCAGTACTTC; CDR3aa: CASSSRGGPYEQYF
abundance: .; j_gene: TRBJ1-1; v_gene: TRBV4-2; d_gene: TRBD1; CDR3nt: TGTGCCAGCAGCCGGGGACAGGAGAACACTGAAGCTTTCTTT; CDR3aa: CASSRGQENTEAFF
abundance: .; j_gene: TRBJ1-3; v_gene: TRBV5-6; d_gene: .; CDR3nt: TGTGCCAGCAGCTTTGTGTCAGGTTACGACTCTGGAAACACCATATATTTT; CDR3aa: CASSFVSGYDSGNTIYF
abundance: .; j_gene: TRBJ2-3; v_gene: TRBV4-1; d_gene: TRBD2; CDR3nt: TGCGCCAGCAGCCAAGTTTTCGGGGGGGGCCGCCCAGATACGCAGTATTTT; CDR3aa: CASSQVFGGGRPDTQYF
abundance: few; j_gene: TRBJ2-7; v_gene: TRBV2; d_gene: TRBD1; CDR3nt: TGTGCCAGCAGGTTAGGACAGGGGGCGGCCTACGAGCAGTACTTC; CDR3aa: CASRLGQGAAYEQYF
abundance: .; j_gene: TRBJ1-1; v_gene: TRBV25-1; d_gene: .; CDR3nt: TGTGCCAGCAGTGTGAGGGGGAAGAACACTGAAGCTTTCTTT; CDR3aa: CASSVRGKNTEAFF
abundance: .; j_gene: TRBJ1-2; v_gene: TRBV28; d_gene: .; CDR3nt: TGTGCCAGCAGGTCGACGATTACAGGGTTTGGCTACACCTTC; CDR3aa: CASRSTITGFGYTF
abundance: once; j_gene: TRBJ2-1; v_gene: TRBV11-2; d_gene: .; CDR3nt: TGTGCCAGCAACCGACGGGGTAACTCCTACAATGAGCAGTTCTTC; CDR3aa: CASNRRGNSYNEQFF
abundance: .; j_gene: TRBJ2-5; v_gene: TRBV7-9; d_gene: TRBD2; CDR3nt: TGTGCCAGCACCTTGCGGGGGTCAGAGACCCAGTACTTC; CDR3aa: CASTLRGSETQYF
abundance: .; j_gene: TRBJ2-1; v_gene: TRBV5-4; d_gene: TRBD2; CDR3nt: TGTGCCAGCAGTACCGCGGGGGGAATTTACAATGAGCAGTTCTTC; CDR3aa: CASSTAGGIYNEQFF
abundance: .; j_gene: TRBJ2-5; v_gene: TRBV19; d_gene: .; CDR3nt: TGTGCCAGTAGCGAAGGGGGGGGTACAGAGACCCAGTACTTC; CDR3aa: CASSEGGGTETQYF
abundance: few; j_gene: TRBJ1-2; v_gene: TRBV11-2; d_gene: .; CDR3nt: TGTGCCAGCAGCCCACGCACGACAGCACTAACTTATGGCTACACCTTC; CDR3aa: CASSPRTTALTYGYTF
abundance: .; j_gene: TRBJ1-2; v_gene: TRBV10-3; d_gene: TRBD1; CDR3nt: TGTGCCATCAGTGAAGGGACAGGGAAAGATTATGGCTACACCTTC; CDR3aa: CAISEGTGKDYGYTF
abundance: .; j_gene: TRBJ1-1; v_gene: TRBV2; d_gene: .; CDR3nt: TGTGCCAGCAGTGAGCAGGAAGGGGTGACTGAAGCTTTCTTT; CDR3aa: CASSEQEGVTEAFF
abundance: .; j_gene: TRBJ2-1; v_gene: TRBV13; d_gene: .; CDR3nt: TGTGCCAGCAGCTTAGAAAAAAAGCAAAACAATGAGCAGTTCTTC; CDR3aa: CASSLEKKQNNEQFF
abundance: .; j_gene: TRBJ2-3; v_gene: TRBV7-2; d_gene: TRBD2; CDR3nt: TGTGCCAGCACCCGCGGGGGAGGAGATACGCAGTATTTT; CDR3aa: CASTRGGGDTQYF
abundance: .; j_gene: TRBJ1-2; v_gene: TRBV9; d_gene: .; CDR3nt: TGTGCCAGCAGCGTAGGGGGCCTCACGGAGTATGGCTACACCTTC; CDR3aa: CASSVGGLTEYGYTF
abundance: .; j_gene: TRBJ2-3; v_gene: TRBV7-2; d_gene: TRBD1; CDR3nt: TGTGCCAGCAGCTCGATGGACAGGGGCACAGATACGCAGTATTTT; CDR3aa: CASSSMDRGTDTQYF
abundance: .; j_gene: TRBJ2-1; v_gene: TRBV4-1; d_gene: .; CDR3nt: TGCGCCAGCAGCCAGCTCTATGGGCAGTCCTCAACCTACAATGAGCAGTTCTTC; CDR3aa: CASSQLYGQSSTYNEQFF
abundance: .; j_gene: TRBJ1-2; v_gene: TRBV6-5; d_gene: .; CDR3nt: TGTGCCAGCAAGAGACAGAACTATGGCTACACCTTC; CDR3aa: CASKRQNYGYTF
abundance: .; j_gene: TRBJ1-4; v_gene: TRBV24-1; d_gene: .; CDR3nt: TGTGCCACCAGTGATCCTTCGAACTCCGAAAAACTGTTTTTT; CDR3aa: CATSDPSNSEKLFF
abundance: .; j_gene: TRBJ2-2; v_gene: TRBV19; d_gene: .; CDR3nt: TGTGCCAGTAGTCCCATGCGATCGAACACCGGGGAGCTGTTTTTT; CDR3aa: CASSPMRSNTGELFF
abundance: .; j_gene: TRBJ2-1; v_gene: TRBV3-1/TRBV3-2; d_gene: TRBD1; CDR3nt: TGTGCCAGCAGCGACAGGGGGCTGCGGGAGCAGTTCTTC; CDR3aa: CASSDRGLREQFF
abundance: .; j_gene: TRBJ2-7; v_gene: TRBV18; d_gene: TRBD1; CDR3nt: TGTGCCAGCTCACCACATACAGGGGATTCCTACGAGCAGTACTTC; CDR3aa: CASSPHTGDSYEQYF
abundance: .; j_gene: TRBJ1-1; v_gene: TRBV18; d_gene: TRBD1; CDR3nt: TGTGCCAGCTCGGAGAGGACAGGGTCGAACACTGAAGCTTTCTTT; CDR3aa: CASSERTGSNTEAFF
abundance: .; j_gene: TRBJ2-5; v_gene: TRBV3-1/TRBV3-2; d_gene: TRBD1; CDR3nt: TGTGCCAGCAGCCCGACAGGGAACCAAGAGACCCAGTACTTC; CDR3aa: CASSPTGNQETQYF
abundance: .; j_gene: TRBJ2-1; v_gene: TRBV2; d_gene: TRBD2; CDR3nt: TGTGCCAGCCGGAGCGGGACTGTCTCCTACAATGAGCAGTTCTTC; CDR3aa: CASRSGTVSYNEQFF
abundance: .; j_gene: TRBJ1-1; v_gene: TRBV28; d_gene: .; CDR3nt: TGTGCCAGCACTACCTGGGGGGAAGGTACTGAAGCTTTCTTT; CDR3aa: CASTTWGEGTEAFF
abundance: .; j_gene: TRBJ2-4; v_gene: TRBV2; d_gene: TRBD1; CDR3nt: TGTGCCAGCGGAAGACAGGGGGCAGCCAAAAACATTCAGTACTTC; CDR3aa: CASGRQGAAKNIQYF
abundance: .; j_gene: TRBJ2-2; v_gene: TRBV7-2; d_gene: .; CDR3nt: TGTGCCAGCAGCTTAGCGCTGGGGGCAATCACCGGGGAGCTGTTTTTT; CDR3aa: CASSLALGAITGELFF
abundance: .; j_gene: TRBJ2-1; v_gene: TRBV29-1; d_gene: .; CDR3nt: TGCAGCGTTAAACAGACCTACAATGAGCAGTTCTTC; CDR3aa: CSVKQTYNEQFF
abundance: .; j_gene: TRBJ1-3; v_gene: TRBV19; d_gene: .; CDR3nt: TGTGCCAGTATGGGGAGCTCTGGAAACACCATATATTTT; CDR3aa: CASMGSSGNTIYF
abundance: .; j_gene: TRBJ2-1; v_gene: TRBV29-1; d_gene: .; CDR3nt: TGCAGCGTTGCTAACTCCTACAATGAGCAGTTCTTC; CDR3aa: CSVANSYNEQFF
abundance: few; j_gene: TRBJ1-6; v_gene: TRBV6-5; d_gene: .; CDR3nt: TGTGCCAGCAGTTACGGGGGGGAGAATTCACCCCTCCACTTT; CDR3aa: CASSYGGENSPLHF
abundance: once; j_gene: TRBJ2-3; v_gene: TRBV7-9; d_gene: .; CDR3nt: TGTGCCACCAAAGAGACAGTCGGGGATACGCAGTATTTT; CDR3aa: CATKETVGDTQYF
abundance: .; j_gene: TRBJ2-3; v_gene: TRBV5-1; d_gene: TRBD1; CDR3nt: TGCGCCAGCAGAGAGGGGGCAGTCGATACGCAGTATTTT; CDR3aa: CASREGAVDTQYF